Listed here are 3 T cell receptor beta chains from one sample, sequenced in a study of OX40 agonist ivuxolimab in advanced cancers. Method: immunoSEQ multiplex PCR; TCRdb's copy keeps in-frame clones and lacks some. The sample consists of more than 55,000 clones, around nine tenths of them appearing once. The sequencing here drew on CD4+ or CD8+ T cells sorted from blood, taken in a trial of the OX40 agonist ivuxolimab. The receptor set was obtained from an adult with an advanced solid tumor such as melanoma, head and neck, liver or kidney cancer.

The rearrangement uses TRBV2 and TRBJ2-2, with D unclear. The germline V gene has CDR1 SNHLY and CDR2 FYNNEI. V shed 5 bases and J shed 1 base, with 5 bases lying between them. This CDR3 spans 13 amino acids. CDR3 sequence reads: CASSMKNTGELFF. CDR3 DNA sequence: TGTGCCAGCAGTATGAAGAACACCGGGGAGCTGTTTTTT.

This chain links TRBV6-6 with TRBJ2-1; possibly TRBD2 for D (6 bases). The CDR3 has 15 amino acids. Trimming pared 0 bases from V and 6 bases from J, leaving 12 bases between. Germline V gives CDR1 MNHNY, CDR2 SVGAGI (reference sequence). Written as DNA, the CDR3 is TGTGCCAGCAGTTACTCGTTGGGGGGTGGCAATGAGCAGTTCTTC. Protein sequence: CASSYSLGGGNEQFF.

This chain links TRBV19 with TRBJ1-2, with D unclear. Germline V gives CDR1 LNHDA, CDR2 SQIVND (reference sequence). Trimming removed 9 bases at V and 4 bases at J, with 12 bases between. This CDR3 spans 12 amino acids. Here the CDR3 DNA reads TGTGCCAGCGGATGGGTGGGCTATGGCTACACCTTC. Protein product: CASGWVGYGYTF.